This T cell receptor beta chain was found in a study of shared clonotypes between healthy human individuals (dated by TCRdb to 2020 to 2022). For context, the study as a whole: A few men and a couple of women, aged 18 to 49 years, made up the cohort. For each donor, CD4 naive and CD4 memory were each given three plates, CD8 naive was given two plates, and CD8 memory was given one plate. To estimate repertoire size and how much clonotypes are shared between individuals, the study performed deep sequencing of blood TCR repertoires from five healthy adults. Per donor, leukapheresis produced somewhere between about 0.85 and 9.5 billion PBMCs. Different laboratories and diverse techniques were used to prepare libraries and sequence TCR repertoires, to increase sequencing depth and limit assay-specific biases.

TCR CDR3 regions were amplified from genomic DNA by multiplex PCR using the deep immunoSEQ assay. Extracted genomic DNA from each cell subset was distributed evenly across all wells of several immunoSEQ 96-well plates, and each plate was treated as a replicate. For sorted subsets, around 0.2 ug of genomic DNA, equivalent to around 30,000 T cell genomes, went into each replicate PCR. Purified libraries were measured with a Qubit 3.0 fluorometer, size-checked on a Bioanalyzer 2100, and measured again with the KAPA Library Quantification kit. Each immunoSEQ 96-well plate was sequenced on its own single-read 150-cycle Illumina NextSeq 550 flow cell. On the authors' methods: Because only junctional sequences without quality scores were contained in the immunoSEQ output, filtering matching that applied to full-length reads could not be performed. Sequences were annotated with PyIR, a Python wrapper for IgBLAST v1.9, using IMGT germline references to assign V/J genes and CDR3. Reads were filtered out if the reads had weak V/J assignments (E-value above 1e-6), no CDR3, stop codons, out-of-frame junctions, or ambiguous translated residues. V3J clonotypes were defined as sequences sharing the same inferred V gene, J gene, and CDR3 amino acid sequence. Percentage overlap between repertoires was computed as shared unique clonotypes divided by the size of the smaller repertoire. Three approaches were used to assess repertoire richness: RTK rarefaction, the Chao1 estimator, and Recon v2.1 estimates of unobserved clonotypes. Generation probabilities were computed with OLGA for all TCRbeta clonotypes obtained by the gDNA method from a few donors. Not all clones reach the TCRdb copy of this immuneACCESS table, which keeps in-frame sequences only. Checked studies attribute under half of the gap to unresolved V genes and leave the rest unexplained. The V and J calls and clone size are taken from that table; D and trimming were inferred from the DNA. The sample includes roughly 1,500,000 clones, with 95% to 99% observed a single time. The top ten hold 0.4% to 0.45% of the sample.

A distance of 13 bases separates the germline ends of V and J, which lose 4 bases and 9 bases respectively. For CDR1 and CDR2, the germline V gene lists MDHEN and SYDVKM. Inclusive of the bounding cysteine and phenylalanine, the CDR3 is 12 residues long. CDR3 DNA is the only sequence kept; it has 36 bases, read in frame from the first base. Notes on this clone: The specificity of this receptor is unknown. The input lacks base qualities; no much larger clone sits a single base away.

Healthy HIV-negative adults with no recently reported acute infections or vaccinations were included as donors. All donors were Caucasian adults living in Nashville, Tennessee, USA. CD4+ T cells were enriched by magnetic negative selection; naive cells were then positively selected on CD45RA, and the negative fraction formed the memory subset. Blood was obtained by leukapheresis, after which PBMCs were separated by Ficoll-Histopaque density gradient centrifugation and cryopreserved in liquid nitrogen vapor phase. Analytical flow cytometry was used to check the purity and quantity of every magnetically sorted T cell population. Each sorted fraction had its genomic DNA isolated and then quantified by UV absorbance on a Nanodrop 2000c. The paper as a whole reports these results and caveats: Pairwise subsampling led to the expectation that sequencing depth would affect the degree of clonotype sharing among donors. Naive subsets generally had larger estimated clonotype richness than memory subsets. Higher generation probabilities were observed for clonotypes shared by all four sorted-subset donors than for non-shared clonotypes. Sampling was restricted to blood, and TCR repertoires in tissue are likely to differ from TCR repertoires in blood. The small number of donors limited the genetic and exposure-history diversity represented. Approximately 5% of naive CD4, 3% to 3.5% of naive CD8, around 2.3% of memory CD4, and approximately 0.4% of memory CD8 clonotypes were shared across several donors. Rarefaction of sorted-subset datasets indicated incomplete sequencing despite the large sequencing depth.

This clonotype originated in a man aged 25 to 40 in good health. The chain was built from TRBV28 and TRBJ2-7; TRBD2 might be the D gene, on 6 matching bases. Sequencing was performed on naive CD4+ T cells sorted from blood. The cell subset or site label, read with the paper, signifies: CD45RA+ positively selected. Here is the DNA: TGTGCCAGCAGTTCAGCGGGCCTCCCGCAGTACTTC. Its protein product is CASSSAGLPQYF.